Listed here is a single TCR beta chain. Germline V gives CDR1 SEHNR, CDR2 FQNEAQ (reference sequence). The length of the CDR3 is 15 residues. With 5 bases clipped from V and 7 bases from J, the junction kept 6 bases outside the gene matches. Assay used: immunoSEQ multiplex PCR; TCRdb lists only in-frame clones, some missing. The data hold around 150,000 clones, with around 85% observed a single time. This sample is part of a study of blood T cell repertoires in COVID-19. About the research overall: Material from acute and convalescent COVID-19 was sourced from the United States, Italy and Spain.

The material sequenced was peripheral blood. The clonotype comes from a human donor with acute or convalescent COVID-19. The donor label of this sample is uncertain. The gene calls are TRBV7-9 and TRBJ1-6; TRBD1 matches 9 bases. The CDR3 protein is CASSLPGQGNSPLHF. CDR3 DNA sequence: TGTGCCAGCAGCCTCCCGGGACAGGGCAATTCACCCCTCCACTTT.